The 3 T cell receptor beta chains in this list originate from one sample, sequenced in a study of CD8 T cells in Susac syndrome. RNA in amounts of roughly 0.45 to 1 ug was reverse transcribed with random hexamers. TCRdb reanalysed the immunoSEQ multiplex PCR reads using MiXCR and keeps one entry per CDR3 protein. The sample lists 150,000 to 200,000 distinct CDR3 sequences, around 94% seen once, with around 0.14% in the top ten. Source material: CD4+ T cells from PBMCs. Receptor source: a human donor in good health.

As DNA, the CDR3 is TGTGCCTGGACGGGGTGGGATCAGAATTCACCCCTCCACTTT. Amino acids: CAWTGWDQNSPLHF. The J gene is TRBJ1-6, the V gene TRBV30, with D unclear. CDR1 and CDR2 (germline): GTSNPN, SVGIG (reference sequence). The CDR3 has 14 amino acids. Trimming took 4 bases from V and 7 from J, leaving 14 bases between them.

This sequence joins TRBV9 and TRBJ2-3; weak D call: TRBD1 (5 bases). V dropped 0 bases and J dropped 2 bases, with 13 bases sitting between them. Germline V gene sequence: CDR1 SGDLS, CDR2 YYNGEE. The CDR3 runs 16 residues. The DNA for the CDR3 is TGTGCCAGCAGCGTAGCCTCCGCCAGGGCCACAGATACGCAGTATTTT. Translation: CASSVASARATDTQYF.

This chain links TRBV4-3 with TRBJ2-2, with 12 bases that match TRBD2. V lost 3 bases and J lost 2; bases outside the gene matches: 4. CDR1 and CDR2 from the germline V gene are LGHNA and YSLEER. The CDR3 has 17 amino acids. The CDR3 protein is CASSHPSGGANTGELFF. CDR3 coding DNA: TGCGCCAGCAGCCACCCTAGCGGGGGGGCCAACACCGGGGAGCTGTTTTTT.